Listed below are T cell receptor beta chains from one sample, sequenced in a study of shared clonotypes between healthy human individuals. Assay: immunoSEQ multiplex PCR; the TCRdb copy retains only in-frame clones and omits some. The sample has millions of clones; around 96% are singletons. Sequenced: naive CD8+ T cells sorted from blood. The receptors were sampled from a man aged 18 to 29 in good health. Each CDR3 is given with its conserved first and last residue. The D gene is left open where the match is weak. For some rows the clone size is stated as once, few or many, or as a class when expanded; others skip it.

V gene: TRBV30
clone size: -
D gene: -
J gene: TRBJ2-2
CDR3 DNA: TGTGCCTGGAGTGTCGCAGTCTACGGTGGCGGGGAGCTGTTTTTT
CDR3 protein: CAWSVAVYGGGELFF

V gene: TRBV27
clone size: -
D gene: TRBD1
J gene: TRBJ2-7
CDR3 DNA: TGTGCCAGCAGTTCCCTTGACAGGGCTCACGAGCAGTACTTC
CDR3 protein: CASSSLDRAHEQYF

V gene: TRBV28
clone size: -
D gene: -
J gene: TRBJ1-1
CDR3 DNA: TGTGCCAGCACCTCTGAGGGGTCGGGGACTGAAGCTTTCTTT
CDR3 protein: CASTSEGSGTEAFF

V gene: TRBV30
clone size: -
D gene: -
J gene: TRBJ2-1
CDR3 DNA: TGTGCCTGGAGTACAACAGAGGGGGGCTCCTACAATGAGCAGTTCTTC
CDR3 protein: CAWSTTEGGSYNEQFF

V gene: TRBV15
clone size: once
D gene: -
J gene: TRBJ2-2
CDR3 DNA: TGTGCCACCAGCCCCCCTCCCAGGGGCATAGAGAACACCGGGGAGCTGTTTTTT
CDR3 protein: CATSPPPRGIENTGELFF

V gene: TRBV6-6
clone size: -
D gene: TRBD1
J gene: TRBJ2-1
CDR3 DNA: TGTGCCAGCAGTTACTCGGGACAGGGAAATGAGCAGTTCTTC
CDR3 protein: CASSYSGQGNEQFF

V gene: TRBV27
clone size: few
D gene: TRBD2
J gene: TRBJ2-2
CDR3 DNA: TGTGCCAGCAGTTTAGCGGGAGAGGGCACCGGGGAGCTGTTTTTT
CDR3 protein: CASSLAGEGTGELFF

V gene: TRBV27
clone size: -
D gene: -
J gene: TRBJ1-2
CDR3 DNA: TGTGCCAGCAGTTTATCGACGGGGGTGGACTATGGCTACACCTTC
CDR3 protein: CASSLSTGVDYGYTF

V gene: TRBV27
clone size: -
D gene: -
J gene: TRBJ2-3
CDR3 DNA: TGTGCCAGCAGTTTAATCGGGGATGTGGCAGATACGCAGTATTTT
CDR3 protein: CASSLIGDVADTQYF

V gene: TRBV25-1
clone size: -
D gene: -
J gene: TRBJ1-6
CDR3 DNA: TGTGCCAGCAGTGAATGGCGGGAACAGAAAGACTCACCCCTCCACTTT
CDR3 protein: CASSEWREQKDSPLHF

V gene: TRBV28
clone size: -
D gene: TRBD1
J gene: TRBJ1-2
CDR3 DNA: TGTGCCAGCGGGCCTCAGGGGGCTTCGGTCTGGGATGGCTACACCTTC
CDR3 protein: CASGPQGASVWDGYTF

V gene: TRBV5-8
clone size: -
D gene: -
J gene: TRBJ2-5
CDR3 DNA: TGTGCCAGCAGCTTGGCCGGGAACCCAGGGCCCAACCAAGAGACCCAGTACTTC
CDR3 protein: CASSLAGNPGPNQETQYF

V gene: TRBV6-5
clone size: -
D gene: -
J gene: TRBJ2-5
CDR3 DNA: TGTGCCAGCAGACTGCACCTAACCGTACAAGAGACCCAGTACTTC
CDR3 protein: CASRLHLTVQETQYF

V gene: TRBV7-6
clone size: -
D gene: TRBD1
J gene: TRBJ1-2
CDR3 DNA: TGTGCCAGCAGCTTAGCGGGGACAGGGGATGGCTACACCTTC
CDR3 protein: CASSLAGTGDGYTF

V gene: TRBV4-3
clone size: -
D gene: -
J gene: TRBJ1-1
CDR3 DNA: TGCGCCAGCAGCCAGAGCTCCTTCGCAAGGAACACTGAAGCTTTCTTT
CDR3 protein: CASSQSSFARNTEAFF

V gene: TRBV11-3
clone size: -
D gene: TRBD1
J gene: TRBJ1-1
CDR3 DNA: TGTGCCAGCAGCTCAGGACAGGGGACGAACAAGAACACTGAAGCTTTCTTT
CDR3 protein: CASSSGQGTNKNTEAFF

V gene: TRBV9
clone size: -
D gene: TRBD2
J gene: TRBJ2-1
CDR3 DNA: TGTGCCAGCAGCGTAGATGTAGCGGGAACATACAATGAGCAGTTCTTC
CDR3 protein: CASSVDVAGTYNEQFF

V gene: TRBV27
clone size: -
D gene: -
J gene: TRBJ1-1
CDR3 DNA: TGTGCCAGCAGTTTCGGCCAACGCACTGAAGCTTTCTTT
CDR3 protein: CASSFGQRTEAFF

V gene: TRBV6-5
clone size: -
D gene: -
J gene: TRBJ1-1
CDR3 DNA: TGTGCCAGCAGACTCGGACAGAACACTGAAGCTTTCTTT
CDR3 protein: CASRLGQNTEAFF

V gene: TRBV7-8
clone size: few
D gene: TRBD1
J gene: TRBJ1-1
CDR3 DNA: TGTGCCAGCAGCGGCATAGGGACAGCGGTCGAAGCTTTCTTT
CDR3 protein: CASSGIGTAVEAFF

V gene: TRBV27
clone size: once
D gene: TRBD2
J gene: TRBJ2-7
CDR3 DNA: TGTGCCAGCAGTCTCCTCCGGACTAGCGGGGGCGGCGAGCAGTACTTC
CDR3 protein: CASSLLRTSGGGEQYF

V gene: TRBV9
clone size: -
D gene: TRBD2
J gene: TRBJ2-7
CDR3 DNA: TGTGCCAGCAGCGCCGGACTAGCCTACGAGCAGTACTTC
CDR3 protein: CASSAGLAYEQYF

V gene: TRBV10-2
clone size: -
D gene: -
J gene: TRBJ2-7
CDR3 DNA: TGCGCCAGCAGTGGGACGGACTTGGGGGACGAGCAGTACTTC
CDR3 protein: CASSGTDLGDEQYF

V gene: TRBV30
clone size: -
D gene: -
J gene: TRBJ1-4
CDR3 DNA: TGTGCCTCATCCTCTCAGGGAGGACCAGAACTGTTTTTT
CDR3 protein: CASSSQGGPELFF

V gene: TRBV19
clone size: -
D gene: TRBD1
J gene: TRBJ2-7
CDR3 DNA: TGTGCCAGTAGGGGGACAGGGGATTGGAACGAGCAGTACTTC
CDR3 protein: CASRGTGDWNEQYF

V gene: TRBV13
clone size: once
D gene: -
J gene: TRBJ1-2
CDR3 DNA: TGTGCCAGCAGCTTAGAGGTGGAGAACTATGGCTACACCTTC
CDR3 protein: CASSLEVENYGYTF

V gene: TRBV9
clone size: -
D gene: -
J gene: TRBJ2-2
CDR3 DNA: TGTGCCAGCAGCGTATGGGGCGGGTCGAACACCGGGGAGCTGTTTTTT
CDR3 protein: CASSVWGGSNTGELFF

V gene: TRBV10-3
clone size: -
D gene: -
J gene: TRBJ1-5
CDR3 DNA: TGTGCCATCAGTGGGACAGTCGGCAATCAGCCCCAGCATTTT
CDR3 protein: CAISGTVGNQPQHF

V gene: TRBV7-9
clone size: few
D gene: -
J gene: TRBJ1-6
CDR3 DNA: TGTGCCAGCAGCCCATCGAGCTCCTATAATTCACCCCTCCACTTT
CDR3 protein: CASSPSSSYNSPLHF

V gene: TRBV4-1
clone size: -
D gene: TRBD2
J gene: TRBJ2-3
CDR3 DNA: TGCGCCAGCAGGCCGAGCGGGGGGGCCACAGATACGCAGTATTTT
CDR3 protein: CASRPSGGATDTQYF

V gene: TRBV7-9
clone size: -
D gene: -
J gene: TRBJ2-1
CDR3 DNA: TGTGCCAGCAGCTTAGCGCACATTGTCAATGAGCAGTTCTTC
CDR3 protein: CASSLAHIVNEQFF

V gene: TRBV6-1
clone size: -
D gene: TRBD2
J gene: TRBJ2-7
CDR3 DNA: TGTGCCAGCAGTGCCGGGACTAGCGGGGGCGACCCCTCCTACGAGCAGTACTTC
CDR3 protein: CASSAGTSGGDPSYEQYF

V gene: TRBV28
clone size: -
D gene: TRBD1
J gene: TRBJ2-3
CDR3 DNA: TGTGCCAGCAGTTCTTATACAGGGGGCAGCACAGATACGCAGTATTTT
CDR3 protein: CASSSYTGGSTDTQYF

V gene: TRBV5-6
clone size: -
D gene: -
J gene: TRBJ2-4
CDR3 DNA: TGTGCCAGCAGCTTGGAGGGGTTATCTAGAAACATTCAGTACTTC
CDR3 protein: CASSLEGLSRNIQYF

V gene: TRBV2
clone size: -
D gene: TRBD1
J gene: TRBJ2-3
CDR3 DNA: TGTGCCAGCAGGGAAACAGGGGCAGATACGCAGTATTTT
CDR3 protein: CASRETGADTQYF

V gene: TRBV5-3
clone size: -
D gene: TRBD1
J gene: TRBJ1-5
CDR3 DNA: TGTGCCAGAAGCCCCCCCTCCCGGCGAGACAGGGCGATCGGCAATCAGCCCCAGCATTTT
CDR3 protein: CARSPPSRRDRAIGNQPQHF

V gene: TRBV10-1
clone size: -
D gene: -
J gene: TRBJ2-3
CDR3 DNA: TGCGCCAGCTCCGAGGGACGAATAGGCGATACGCAGTATTTT
CDR3 protein: CASSEGRIGDTQYF

V gene: TRBV19
clone size: -
D gene: TRBD1
J gene: TRBJ1-2
CDR3 DNA: TGTGCCAGTAGTATCGCCGGGACAGGGGGCCGAAAGTACTATGGCTACACCTTC
CDR3 protein: CASSIAGTGGRKYYGYTF

V gene: TRBV30
clone size: -
D gene: TRBD1
J gene: TRBJ1-2
CDR3 DNA: TGTGCCTGGAGGGTTCGTTCGAGTGGGACAGGGGGTCACAATGGCTATGGCTACACCTTC
CDR3 protein: CAWRVRSSGTGGHNGYGYTF

V gene: TRBV19
clone size: -
D gene: -
J gene: TRBJ1-2
CDR3 DNA: TGTGCCAGTACCGAGGACAGCTATGGCTACACCTTC
CDR3 protein: CASTEDSYGYTF

V gene: TRBV2
clone size: -
D gene: -
J gene: TRBJ2-1
CDR3 DNA: TGTGCCAGCACTTGGACTAACATGGAGCAGTTCTTC
CDR3 protein: CASTWTNMEQFF

V gene: TRBV27
clone size: -
D gene: TRBD1
J gene: TRBJ1-2
CDR3 DNA: TGTGCCAGCAGCTTTGGACAGGGGAACTATGGCTACACCTTC
CDR3 protein: CASSFGQGNYGYTF

V gene: TRBV28
clone size: -
D gene: -
J gene: TRBJ1-1
CDR3 DNA: TGTGCCAGCAGTCCGCCCCGAGGAAGAAATGGCACTGAAGCTTTCTTT
CDR3 protein: CASSPPRGRNGTEAFF

V gene: TRBV4-1
clone size: -
D gene: TRBD1
J gene: TRBJ1-1
CDR3 DNA: TGCGCCAGCAGCCAAGACAGGGGGAGGAACACTGAAGCTTTCTTT
CDR3 protein: CASSQDRGRNTEAFF

V gene: TRBV28
clone size: -
D gene: -
J gene: TRBJ2-7
CDR3 DNA: TGTGCCAGCAGCCCAACTGGGGCCTACGAGCAGTACTTC
CDR3 protein: CASSPTGAYEQYF

V gene: TRBV29-1
clone size: -
D gene: -
J gene: TRBJ2-3
CDR3 DNA: TGCAGCGTTGAGTCGGGGGTGCGCGCAGATACGCAGTATTTT
CDR3 protein: CSVESGVRADTQYF